Below, one T cell receptor beta chain is given with its context. This specimen comes from a study of PD-1 and CTLA-4 blockade in melanoma. Method: immunoSEQ multiplex PCR; TCRdb's copy keeps in-frame clones and lacks some. The profile shows tens of thousands of clones, around 93% of them singletons. This specimen was CD8+ T cells from peripheral blood, taken from a patient given anti-PD-1 treatment. This clonotype was obtained from a human donor with melanoma.

Here the CDR3 reads CASSLEHEQYF. CDR3 nucleotides: TGTGCCAGCAGCTTGGAGCACGAGCAGTACTTC. J is TRBJ2-7 and V is TRBV5-6, with D unclear. The germline V gene encodes CDR1 SGHDT and CDR2 YYEEEE. The CDR3 runs to 11 residues. V gave up 0 bases and J gave up 5 bases, with 3 bases separating them.